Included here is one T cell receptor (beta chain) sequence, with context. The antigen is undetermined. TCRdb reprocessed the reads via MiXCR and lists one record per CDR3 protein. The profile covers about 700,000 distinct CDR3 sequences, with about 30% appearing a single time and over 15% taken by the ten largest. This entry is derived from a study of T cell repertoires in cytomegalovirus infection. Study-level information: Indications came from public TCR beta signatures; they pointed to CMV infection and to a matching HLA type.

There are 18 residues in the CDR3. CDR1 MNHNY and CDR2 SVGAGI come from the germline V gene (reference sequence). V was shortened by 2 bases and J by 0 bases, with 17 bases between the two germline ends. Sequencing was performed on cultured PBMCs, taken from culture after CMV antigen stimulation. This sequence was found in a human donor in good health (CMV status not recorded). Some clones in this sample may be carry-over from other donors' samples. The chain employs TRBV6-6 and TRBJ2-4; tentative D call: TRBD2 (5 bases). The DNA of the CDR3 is TGTGCCAGCAGTTACAGGGTACTAGAACCTTTAGCCAAAAACATTCAGTACTTC. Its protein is CASSYRVLEPLAKNIQYF.